Sequencing of this T cell receptor (beta chain) was carried out in a study of CD8 T cells in ankylosing spondylitis. Study-wide points: For ankylosing spondylitis blood, a TCR beta motif of seven to nine highly homologous variants appeared characteristic.

This clonotype was counted many times. Its antigen is not known. For TCR beta, libraries came from quantitative 5'-RACE with molecular barcodes. TCRdb reprocessed the 5' RACE reads with MiXCR, giving one entry per CDR3 protein. The data contain roughly 490,000 distinct CDR3 sequences, about 5.7% of them seen just once; the ten biggest clones take up 3% to 4.5%. Trimming left V 1 base short and J 11 bases short, with 20 bases between. Germline V gives CDR1 LNHNV, CDR2 YYDKDF (reference sequence). There are 15 residues in the CDR3. The gene calls are TRBV15 and TRBJ1-1; D is perhaps TRBD1 (5 bases). The sample was blood, either unsorted or a sorted T cell fraction (not recorded which). The clonotype originates from a male donor with ankylosing spondylitis. The CDR3 is CATSRGAGAQREAFF. CDR3 bases: TGTGCCACCAGCAGAGGCGCCGGGGCCCAAAGAGAGGCTTTCTTT.